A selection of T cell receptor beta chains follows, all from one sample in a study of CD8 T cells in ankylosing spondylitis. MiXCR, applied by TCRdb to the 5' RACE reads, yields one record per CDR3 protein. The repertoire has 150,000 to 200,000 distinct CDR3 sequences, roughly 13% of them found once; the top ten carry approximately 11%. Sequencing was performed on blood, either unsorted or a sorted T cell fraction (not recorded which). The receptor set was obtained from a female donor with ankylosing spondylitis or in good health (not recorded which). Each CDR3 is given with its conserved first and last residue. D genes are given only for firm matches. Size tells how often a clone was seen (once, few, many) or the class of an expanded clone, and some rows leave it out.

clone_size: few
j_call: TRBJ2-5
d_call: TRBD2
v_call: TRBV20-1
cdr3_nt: TGCAGTGCCGGGACTAGCGGGAGTGGGGAGACCCAGTACTTC
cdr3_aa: CSAGTSGSGETQYF

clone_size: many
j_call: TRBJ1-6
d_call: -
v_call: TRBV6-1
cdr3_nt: TGTGCCAGCAACATATATCTAGGGAATTCACCCCTCCACTTT
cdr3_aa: CASNIYLGNSPLHF

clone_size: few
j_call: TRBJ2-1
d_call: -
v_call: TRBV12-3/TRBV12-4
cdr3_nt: TGTGCCAGCAGTTTTGGGGAGGGGGTCCGCAATGAGCAGTTCTTC
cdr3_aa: CASSFGEGVRNEQFF

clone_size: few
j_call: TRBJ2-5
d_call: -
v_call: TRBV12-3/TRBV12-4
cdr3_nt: TGTGCCAGCAGCCCTCCCAGGGGTCTCTACCAAGAGACCCAGTACTTC
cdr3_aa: CASSPPRGLYQETQYF

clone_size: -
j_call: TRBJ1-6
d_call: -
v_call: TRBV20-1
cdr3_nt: TGCAGTGCCCCCGGGAGGGGTGATCCCCTCCACTTT
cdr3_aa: CSAPGRGDPLHF

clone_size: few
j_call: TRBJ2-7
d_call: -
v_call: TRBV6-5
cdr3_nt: TGTGCCAGCAGTTACTCGAAGGCCACCTACGAGCAGTACTTC
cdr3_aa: CASSYSKATYEQYF

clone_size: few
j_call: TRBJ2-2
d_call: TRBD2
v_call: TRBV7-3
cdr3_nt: TGTGCCAGCAGCTTAGGGTCTAGCGGTCGTGGCACCGGGGAGCTGTTTTTT
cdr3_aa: CASSLGSSGRGTGELFF

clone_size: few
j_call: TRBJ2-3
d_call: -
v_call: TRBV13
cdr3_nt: TGTGCCAGCAAATATGAAAACACAGATACGCAGTATTTT
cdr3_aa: CASKYENTDTQYF

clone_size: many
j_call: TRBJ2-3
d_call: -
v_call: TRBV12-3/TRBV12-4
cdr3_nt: TGTGCCAGCAGCCGTGAACCAGATACGCAGTATTTT
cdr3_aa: CASSREPDTQYF

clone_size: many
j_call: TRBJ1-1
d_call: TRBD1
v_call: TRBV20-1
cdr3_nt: TGCAGTGCTGAGGACAGGGGGCGGAAGACTGAAGCTTTCTTT
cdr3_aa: CSAEDRGRKTEAFF

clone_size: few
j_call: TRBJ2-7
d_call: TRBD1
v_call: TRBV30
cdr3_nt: TGTGCCTGGACGAACAGGGGCCAAGGCTACGAGCAGTACTTC
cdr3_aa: CAWTNRGQGYEQYF

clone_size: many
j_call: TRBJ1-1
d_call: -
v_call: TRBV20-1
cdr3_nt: TGCAGTGCTGCGGAAAACACTGAAGCTTTCTTT
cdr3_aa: CSAAENTEAFF

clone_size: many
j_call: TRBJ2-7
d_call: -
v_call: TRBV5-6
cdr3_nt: TGTGCCAGCAGCCATAACGGGGGCGGGGCCTACGAGCAGTACTTC
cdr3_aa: CASSHNGGGAYEQYF

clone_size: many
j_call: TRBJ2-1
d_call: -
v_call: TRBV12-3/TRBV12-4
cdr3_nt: TGTGCCAGCAGTCCCGGACTGTTGTCCTACAATGAGCAGTTCTTC
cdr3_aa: CASSPGLLSYNEQFF

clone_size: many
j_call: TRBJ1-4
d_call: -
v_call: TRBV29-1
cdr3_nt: TGCAGCGTGCCAAGCGGTACAACTAATGAAAAACTGTTTTTT
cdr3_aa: CSVPSGTTNEKLFF

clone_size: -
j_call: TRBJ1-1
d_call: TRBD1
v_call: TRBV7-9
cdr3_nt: TGTGCCAGCGGATGGCCCCGACAGGGGGCGGCGGGAGCTTTCTTT
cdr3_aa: CASGWPRQGAAGAFF

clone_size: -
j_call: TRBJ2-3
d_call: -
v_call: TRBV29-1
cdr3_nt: TGCAGCGTGGAGGGGACAGCAGCCACAGATACGCAGTATTTT
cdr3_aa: CSVEGTAATDTQYF

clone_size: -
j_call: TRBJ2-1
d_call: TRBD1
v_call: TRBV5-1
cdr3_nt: TGCGCCAGTTCGACAGGGAATTACAATGAGCAGTTCTTC
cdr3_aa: CASSTGNYNEQFF

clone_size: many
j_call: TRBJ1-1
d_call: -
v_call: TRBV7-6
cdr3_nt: TGTGCCAGCAGCCTGTCGAGACAGTTAAACACTGAAGCTTTCTTT
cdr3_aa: CASSLSRQLNTEAFF

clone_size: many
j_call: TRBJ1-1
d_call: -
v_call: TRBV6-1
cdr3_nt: TGTGCCAGCAGTAAAAGACAGGTAGGAAACACTGAAGCTTTCTTT
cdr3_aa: CASSKRQVGNTEAFF

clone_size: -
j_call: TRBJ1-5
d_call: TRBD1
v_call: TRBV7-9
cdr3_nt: TGTGCCAGCAGCTTAGCTATCGGGACAGGGCGCAACGATCAGCCCCAGCATTTT
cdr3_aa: CASSLAIGTGRNDQPQHF

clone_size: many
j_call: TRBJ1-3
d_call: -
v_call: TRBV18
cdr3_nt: TGTGCCAGCTCACCACCAGAATCTGGAAACACCATATATTTT
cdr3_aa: CASSPPESGNTIYF

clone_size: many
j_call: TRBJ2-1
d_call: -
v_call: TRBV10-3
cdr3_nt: TGTGCCATCAGTGCATTAGAGTATGAGCAGTTCTTC
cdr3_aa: CAISALEYEQFF

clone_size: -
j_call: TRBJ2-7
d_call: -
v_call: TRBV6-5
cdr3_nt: TGTGCCAGCAGTTTCTCAAGAGGGGGGATCTACGAGCAGTACTTC
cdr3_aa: CASSFSRGGIYEQYF

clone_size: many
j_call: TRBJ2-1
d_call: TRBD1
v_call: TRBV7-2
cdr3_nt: TGTGCCAGCAGCTTTACGACAGGGCCTACCAGGGGCAATGAGCAGTTCTTC
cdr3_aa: CASSFTTGPTRGNEQFF

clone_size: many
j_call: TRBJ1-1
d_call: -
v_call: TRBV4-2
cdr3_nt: TGTGCCAGCAGCCGCTACAAGGGCGGGGGGCATACTGAAGCTTTCTTT
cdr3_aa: CASSRYKGGGHTEAFF

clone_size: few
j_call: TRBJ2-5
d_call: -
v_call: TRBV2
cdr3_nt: TGTGCCAGCGGGTCTGATGTGACCCAGTACTTC
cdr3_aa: CASGSDVTQYF

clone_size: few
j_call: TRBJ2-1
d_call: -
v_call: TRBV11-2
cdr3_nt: TGTGCCAGCAGCGTCGGGTCCGGTGAGCAGTTCTTC
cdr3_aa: CASSVGSGEQFF

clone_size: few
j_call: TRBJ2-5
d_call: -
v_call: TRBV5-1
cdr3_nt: TGCGCCAGCAGCTTGGCCCTCAGGACCACGACGGAGACCCAGTACTTC
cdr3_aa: CASSLALRTTTETQYF

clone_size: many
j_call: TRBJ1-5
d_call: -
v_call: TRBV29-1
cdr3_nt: TGCAGCGTTGGGGGGGAGGATCAGCCCCAGCATTTT
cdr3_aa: CSVGGEDQPQHF

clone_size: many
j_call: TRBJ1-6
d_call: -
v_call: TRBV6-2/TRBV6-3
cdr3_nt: TGTGCCAGCAGTTACTCGTATTCACCCCTCCACTTT
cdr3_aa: CASSYSYSPLHF

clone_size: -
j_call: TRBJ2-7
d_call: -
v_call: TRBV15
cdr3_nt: TGTGCCACCAGCAGAGAGTTGGGGATCTCCTACGAGCAGTACTTC
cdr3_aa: CATSRELGISYEQYF

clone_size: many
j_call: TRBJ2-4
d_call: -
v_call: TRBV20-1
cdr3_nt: TGCAGTGCTAGCTTTCAGGGTTTTAACATTCAGTACTTC
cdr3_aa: CSASFQGFNIQYF

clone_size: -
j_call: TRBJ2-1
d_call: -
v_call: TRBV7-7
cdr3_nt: TGTGCCGGCAGCTTAGTAGGAAACAATGAGCAGTTCTTC
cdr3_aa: CAGSLVGNNEQFF

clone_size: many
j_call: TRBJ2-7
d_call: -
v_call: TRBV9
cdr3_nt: TGTGCCAGCAGCGTAGAATCCAGAACCGAGCAGTACTTC
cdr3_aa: CASSVESRTEQYF

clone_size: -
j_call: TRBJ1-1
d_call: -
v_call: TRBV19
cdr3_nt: TGTGCCAGTAGTATTCTAGTCGACACTGAAGCTTTCTTT
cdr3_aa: CASSILVDTEAFF

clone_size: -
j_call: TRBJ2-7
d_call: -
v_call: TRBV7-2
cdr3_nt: TGTGCCAGCAGACCGACAGCCTCAACCTACGAGCAGTACTTC
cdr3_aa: CASRPTASTYEQYF

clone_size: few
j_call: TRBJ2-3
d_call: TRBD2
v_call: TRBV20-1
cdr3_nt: TGCAGTGCTAGTACAGCGGGAGTAGATACGCAGTATTTT
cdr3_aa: CSASTAGVDTQYF

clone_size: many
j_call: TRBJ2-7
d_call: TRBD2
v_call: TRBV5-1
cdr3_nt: TGCGCCAGCAGCTTGACGGCTAGCGGGAGAGACGAGCAGTACTTC
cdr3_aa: CASSLTASGRDEQYF

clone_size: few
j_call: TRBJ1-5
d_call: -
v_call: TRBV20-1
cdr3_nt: TGCAGTGCTAGAGCGGGGGATAGCAATCAGCCCCAGCATTTT
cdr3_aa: CSARAGDSNQPQHF

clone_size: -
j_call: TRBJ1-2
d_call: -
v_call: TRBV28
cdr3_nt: TGTGCCAGCAGTTTTTATGTGGAGGGGGGCGTTCATGGCTACACCTTC
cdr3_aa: CASSFYVEGGVHGYTF

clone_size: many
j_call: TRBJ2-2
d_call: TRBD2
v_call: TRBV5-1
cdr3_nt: TGCGCCAGCAGCCCAGGGACTAGCAGACATAACACCGGGGAGCTGTTTTTT
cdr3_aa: CASSPGTSRHNTGELFF

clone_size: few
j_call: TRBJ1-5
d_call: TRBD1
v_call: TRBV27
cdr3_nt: TGTGCCAGCAGTTTATGGGGACAGGGAGGTAGCAATCAGCCCCAGCATTTT
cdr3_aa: CASSLWGQGGSNQPQHF

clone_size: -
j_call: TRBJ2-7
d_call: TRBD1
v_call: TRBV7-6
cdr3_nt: TGTGCCAGCAGCAACTACAGGGGGTCACGTTCCTACGAGCAGTACTTC
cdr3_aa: CASSNYRGSRSYEQYF

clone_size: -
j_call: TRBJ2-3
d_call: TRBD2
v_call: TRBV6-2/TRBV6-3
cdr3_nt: TGTGCCACCCGACGGGCGGGAGGGCAATCAGATACGCAGTATTTT
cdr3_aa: CATRRAGGQSDTQYF

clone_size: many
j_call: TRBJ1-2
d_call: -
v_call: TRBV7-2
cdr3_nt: TGTGCCAGCACGCCTACTAACTATGGCTACACCTTC
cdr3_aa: CASTPTNYGYTF

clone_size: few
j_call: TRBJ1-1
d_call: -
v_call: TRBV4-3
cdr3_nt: TGCGCCAGCAGCCAAGGAGTGGGGCGGGTGGACACTGAAGCTTTCTTT
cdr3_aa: CASSQGVGRVDTEAFF

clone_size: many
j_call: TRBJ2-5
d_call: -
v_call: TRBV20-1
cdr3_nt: TGCAGTGCTAGGGGTTTGGGACTGACCCAAGAGACCCAGTACTTC
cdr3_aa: CSARGLGLTQETQYF

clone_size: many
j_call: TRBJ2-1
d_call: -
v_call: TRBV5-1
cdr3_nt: TGCGCCAGCAGCTTGGCCGGGTATGCTGAGCAGTTCTTC
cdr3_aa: CASSLAGYAEQFF

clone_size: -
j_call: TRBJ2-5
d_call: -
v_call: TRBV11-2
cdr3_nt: TGTGCCAGCAGCTCCTCCGCGGAGACCCAGTACTTC
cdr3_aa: CASSSSAETQYF

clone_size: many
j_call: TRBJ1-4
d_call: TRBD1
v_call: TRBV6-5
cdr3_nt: TGTGCCAGCAGTTATTTGGGACAGGGGATTGGAAAACTGTTTTTT
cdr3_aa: CASSYLGQGIGKLFF

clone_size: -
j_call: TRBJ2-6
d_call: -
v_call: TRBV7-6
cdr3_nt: TGTGCCAGCAGCTTAGCTCCCTCTGGGGCCAACGTCCTGACTTTC
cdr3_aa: CASSLAPSGANVLTF

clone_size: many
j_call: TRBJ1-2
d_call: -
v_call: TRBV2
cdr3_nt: TGTGCCAGCAGGGGAGGGTCCTATGGCTACACCTTC
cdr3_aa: CASRGGSYGYTF

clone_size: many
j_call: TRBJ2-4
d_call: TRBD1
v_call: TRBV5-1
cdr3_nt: TGCGCCAGCAGCTTTCGGACAGGGTCTGTCGGGGCCAAAAACATTCAGTACTTC
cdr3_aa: CASSFRTGSVGAKNIQYF

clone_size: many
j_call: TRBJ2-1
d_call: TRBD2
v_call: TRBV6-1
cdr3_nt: TGTGCCAGCAGTGAAATGGCTAGCGGGAGGAATGAGCAGTTCTTC
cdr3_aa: CASSEMASGRNEQFF

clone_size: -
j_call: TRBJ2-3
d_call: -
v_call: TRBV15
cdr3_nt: TGTGCCACTAGCAGGTGGACAGATACGCAGTATTTT
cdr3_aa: CATSRWTDTQYF

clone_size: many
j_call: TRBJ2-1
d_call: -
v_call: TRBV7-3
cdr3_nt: TGTGCCAGCAGCTTACTAGCGAGTGGGGTTGAGCAGTTCTTC
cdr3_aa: CASSLLASGVEQFF

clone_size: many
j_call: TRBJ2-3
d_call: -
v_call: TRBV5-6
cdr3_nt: TGTGCCAGCAGTTTGAACAGGGCAGATACGCAGTATTTT
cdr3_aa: CASSLNRADTQYF

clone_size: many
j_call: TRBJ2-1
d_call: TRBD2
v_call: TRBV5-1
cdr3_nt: TGCGCCAGCAAAAAGGGGCTAGCGGGAGATCATGAGCAGTTCTTC
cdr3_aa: CASKKGLAGDHEQFF